The T cell receptor beta chain described here comes from a study of blood T cell repertoires in COVID-19. Whole-study context: The United States, Italy and Spain supplied acute and convalescent COVID-19 samples. Nucleic acid was either cDNA or gDNA, and it came from T cells, B-cell-depleted T cells, or PBMCs.

Original methodology: Counts of nucleated cells, estimated from reference gene primer amplification, were obtained. Libraries were prepared by immunoSEQ multiplex PCR; TCRdb keeps only in-frame clonotypes and omits some of them. V, J and clone size derive from that table, while D and trimming were established from the DNA sequence. The table lists some 85,000 clones, 78% of them singletons. The CDR3 extends over 12 amino acids. Germline CDR1 is KGHSH and CDR2 is LQKENI. Trimming took off 4 bases at V and 6 bases at J, with 9 bases between the two ends. Seattle's cohort entered during active infection and was followed longitudinally.

The genes are TRBV18 and TRBJ1-1, with D perhaps TRBD1 (6 bases). The sequence was obtained from a man aged 65 to 85 with COVID-19, enrolled during active disease. Sequencing was done on a sample of peripheral blood. CDR3 nucleotide sequence: TGTGCCAGCTCACAAGGGGGTCCTGAAGCTTTCTTT. Translation gives CASSQGGPEAFF.